This TCR beta chain was documented in a study of cytotoxic CD8 clonotypes in ibrutinib-treated CLL. Study-wide background: Over 10 relapsed/refractory, over 14 treatment-naive; around 18 IGHV unmutated. Study-wide findings and caveats: Clonotypes that were public were uncommon, and they contracted or stayed stable on treatment.

This clone turned up a few times. Its antigen is unknown. The method was immunoSEQ multiplex PCR; TCRdb's version includes in-frame clones alone and lacks a portion of them. The profile covers tens of thousands of clones, with around 73% appearing a single time and roughly 13% taken by the ten largest. The CDR3 is 17 amino acids. V shed 1 base, J shed 2 bases, and the junction held 6 bases outside the gene matches. Germline values: CDR1 SEHNR, CDR2 FQNEAQ (reference sequence). This sequence was found in a human donor with chronic lymphocytic leukemia. This specimen consisted of PBMCs, obtained after 12 months of ibrutinib treatment. This chain uses TRBV7-9 with TRBJ2-3; TRBD2 agrees at 10 bases. The CDR3 region is CASSLVRLAGDTDTQYF. CDR3 bases: TGTGCCAGCAGCTTAGTCCGCCTAGCGGGGGACACAGATACGCAGTATTTT.